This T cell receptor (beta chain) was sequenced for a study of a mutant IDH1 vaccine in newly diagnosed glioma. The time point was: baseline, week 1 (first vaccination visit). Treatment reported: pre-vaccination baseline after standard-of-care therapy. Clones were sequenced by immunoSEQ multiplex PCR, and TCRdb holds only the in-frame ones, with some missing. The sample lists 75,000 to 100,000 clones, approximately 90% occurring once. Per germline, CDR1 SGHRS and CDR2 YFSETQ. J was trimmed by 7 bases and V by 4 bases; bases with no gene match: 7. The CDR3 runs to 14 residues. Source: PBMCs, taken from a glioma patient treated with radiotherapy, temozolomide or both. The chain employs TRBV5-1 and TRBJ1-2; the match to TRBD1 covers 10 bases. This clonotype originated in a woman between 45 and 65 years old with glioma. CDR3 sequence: CASSHRQGAGGYTF. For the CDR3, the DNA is TGCGCCAGCAGCCACCGACAGGGGGCTGGTGGCTACACCTTC.